This is a list of T cell receptor beta chains from one sample in a study of CD8 T cells in ankylosing spondylitis. TCRdb redid the calling of the 5' RACE reads with MiXCR, one entry per CDR3 protein. Seen here are approximately 150,000 distinct CDR3 sequences, 40% to 50% observed once, and the top ten hold roughly 15%. Sequencing was performed on synovial fluid, either unsorted or a sorted T cell fraction (not recorded which). These receptors all come from a male donor with ankylosing spondylitis. The CDR3 runs from the conserved cysteine through the conserved F or W. A D gene is named only where the DNA matches it firmly. The size field is filled for only some rows; it gives once, few, many or a size class.

d_gene	abundance	v_gene	j_gene	CDR3nt	CDR3aa
TRBD1	few	TRBV12-3/TRBV12-4	TRBJ1-2	TGTGCCAGCAGCCTCCAGGGGGTAAACTATGGCTACACCTTC	CASSLQGVNYGYTF
.	.	TRBV7-2	TRBJ2-7	TGTGCCAGCAGCTTAGGAACGAGGGGGGTAGGGGAGCAGTACTTC	CASSLGTRGVGEQYF
.	.	TRBV6-1	TRBJ2-7	TGTGCCAGCAGTGAATTGGCAGCACGTTCCTACGAGCAGTACTTC	CASSELAARSYEQYF
.	.	TRBV2	TRBJ2-2	TGTGCCAGCAGTGGACCGGGATCCCCAATAGCGGTAAACACCGGGGAGCTGTTTTTT	CASSGPGSPIAVNTGELFF
TRBD1	.	TRBV7-9	TRBJ1-6	TGTGCCAGCAGCCAGGGGGACAGGGGGGATAATTCACCCCTCCACTTT	CASSQGDRGDNSPLHF
.	.	TRBV6-2/TRBV6-3	TRBJ2-7	TGTGCCAGCAGTTACTCGGCAGAGTCCTACGAGCAGTACTTC	CASSYSAESYEQYF
.	.	TRBV27	TRBJ1-1	TGTGCCAGCAGTTTTCGGGCAGGGGTGGTGGGTGAAGCTTTCTTT	CASSFRAGVVGEAFF
.	.	TRBV7-2	TRBJ1-1	TGTGCCAGCAGTGAGTCTTTAACGGGCACTGAAGCTTTCTTT	CASSESLTGTEAFF
.	.	TRBV20-1	TRBJ1-1	TGCAGTGCTAGAGGGGTCTCGGATCTGAACACTGAAGCTTTCTTT	CSARGVSDLNTEAFF
.	.	TRBV14	TRBJ1-1	TGTGCCAGCAGCCACGGTTTCGGACCCGATAAGAACACTGAAGCTTTCTTT	CASSHGFGPDKNTEAFF
TRBD2	few	TRBV7-9	TRBJ2-2	TGTGCCAGCAAGGAAAGCGGGATCAACACCGGGGAGCTGTTTTTT	CASKESGINTGELFF
.	.	TRBV21-1	TRBJ2-4	TGTGCCAGCAGCAAACGTGGGGTCGGCGGCAAAAACATTCAGTACTTC	CASSKRGVGGKNIQYF
.	many	TRBV4-1	TRBJ1-2	TGCGCCAGCAGCCAGGTTCGGGGGGTGGATGGCTACACCTTC	CASSQVRGVDGYTF
TRBD1	.	TRBV24-1	TRBJ2-2	TGTGCCACCAGTGACGAACAGGGGGCCGACGGGGAGCTGTTTTTT	CATSDEQGADGELFF
.	few	TRBV7-9	TRBJ2-5	TGTGCCAGCAGCTTAGCCAGCGAGACCCAGGAAGAGACCCAGTACTTC	CASSLASETQEETQYF
.	few	TRBV7-9	TRBJ2-7	TGTGCCAGCAGCTTAGAGGGGACAACGAGCTCCTACGAGCAGTACTTC	CASSLEGTTSSYEQYF
.	few	TRBV7-6	TRBJ1-1	TGTGCCAGCAGCTTGGGGGAAGGCACTGAAGCTTTCTTT	CASSLGEGTEAFF
TRBD1	.	TRBV19	TRBJ2-1	TGTGCCAGTAGTATAATATGGGACAGAAACAATGAGCAGTTCTTC	CASSIIWDRNNEQFF
.	.	TRBV7-9	TRBJ2-3	TGTGCCAGCAGCCCCCGGGTAGGGGGCACAGATACGCAGTATTTT	CASSPRVGGTDTQYF
.	.	TRBV6-1	TRBJ2-7	TGTGCCAGCAGCCAACGGGACGGTTACGAGCAGTACTTC	CASSQRDGYEQYF
TRBD1	.	TRBV5-4	TRBJ1-5	TGTGCCAGCAGGGGTGACAGGGGGCGACAGCCCCAGCATTTT	CASRGDRGRQPQHF
.	.	TRBV12-3/TRBV12-4	TRBJ1-1	TGTGCCAGCAGCTATACTGGACATTTATCTGAAGCTTTCTTT	CASSYTGHLSEAFF
.	once	TRBV7-9	TRBJ2-3	TGTGCCAGCAGACCCGCGGGGAGAGGCGCAGATACGCAGTATTTT	CASRPAGRGADTQYF
.	.	TRBV29-1	TRBJ1-2	TGCAGCGTTTTGAATAACTATGGCTACACCTTC	CSVLNNYGYTF
.	.	TRBV12-3/TRBV12-4	TRBJ2-3	TGTGCCAGCAGTCTAGAGGGGCGGGTAGGCACAGATACGCAGTATTTT	CASSLEGRVGTDTQYF
TRBD1	few	TRBV12-3/TRBV12-4	TRBJ1-2	TGTGCCAGCAGTTTAGGTGCTACAGGGGGCGCGCGGAGTGGCTACACCTTC	CASSLGATGGARSGYTF
TRBD1	.	TRBV12-3/TRBV12-4	TRBJ2-7	TGTGCCAGCAGTCGGACAGGGGGCTTCTACGAGCAGTACTTC	CASSRTGGFYEQYF
.	many	TRBV28	TRBJ2-5	TGTGCCAGCAGTTATCGGGGGTACCAAGAGACCCAGTACTTC	CASSYRGYQETQYF
TRBD1	.	TRBV20-1	TRBJ2-2	TGCAGTGCTAGCCCCGACAGGGGGCTAACGGGGAACACCGGGGAGCTGTTTTTT	CSASPDRGLTGNTGELFF
TRBD1	.	TRBV28	TRBJ2-1	TGTGCCAGCGAGTTGGGACAGGGGGTTTACAATGAGCAGTTCTTC	CASELGQGVYNEQFF
TRBD2	.	TRBV20-1	TRBJ2-3	TGCAGTGCTTCCCGACTAGCGGTTGGAGATACGCAGTATTTT	CSASRLAVGDTQYF
TRBD1	.	TRBV6-1	TRBJ1-1	TGTGCCAGCAGTGAAGGGACAGGGATGAACACTGAAGCTTTCTTT	CASSEGTGMNTEAFF
TRBD2	.	TRBV4-1	TRBJ2-1	TGCGCCAGCAGCCAAGAAGGAGCGGGAGGGCCCTTCTTC	CASSQEGAGGPFF
.	many	TRBV7-8	TRBJ2-7	TGTGCCAGCAGCCCCGTGTCGGTCGGGAGCTCCTACGAGCAGTACTTC	CASSPVSVGSSYEQYF
.	.	TRBV11-1	TRBJ2-2	TGTGCCAGCAGCGCAGCACGGGCGGGACACCCGAACACCGGGGAGCTGTTTTTT	CASSAARAGHPNTGELFF
.	.	TRBV27	TRBJ2-1	TGTGCCAGCAGTCCCCGCCCACATGAGCAGTTCTTC	CASSPRPHEQFF
.	.	TRBV4-2	TRBJ2-7	TGTGCCAGCAGCCACCCCGGGATGGAGGGAAACGAGCAGTACTTC	CASSHPGMEGNEQYF
.	.	TRBV27	TRBJ1-2	TGTGCCAGCAGTTTATGGGGAGGGCGGTTAGCTGGCTACACCTTC	CASSLWGGRLAGYTF